Following are 24 T cell receptor beta chains from one sample sequenced in a study of blood T cell repertoires in COVID-19. Measured with immunoSEQ multiplex PCR; TCRdb has only the in-frame clones, and not every one. Altogether 30,000 to 35,000 clones are present, 82% being singletons, with the ten largest covering approximately 40%. Sequenced material: peripheral blood. Every receptor here comes from a man of 80 years or more with active or convalescent COVID-19.

This clone is termed medium-sized (0.01 to 0.1%). The chain has TRBV10-3 and TRBJ2-1; TRBD1 matches at 9 bases. Germline trimming cut 6 bases from V and 7 bases from J; bases unmatched to any gene: 10. CDR1 ENHRY and CDR2 SYGVKD come from the germline V gene. CDR3 length: 15 amino acids. This chain's CDR3 is CAISQGQGSFNEQFF. The CDR3 coding sequence is TGTGCCATCAGCCAGGGACAGGGTTCGTTTAATGAGCAGTTCTTC.

This chain connects TRBV2 to TRBJ2-2; D gene ambiguous. V lost 0 bases to trimming and J lost 8 bases, with 10 bases between them. The germline CDR1 and CDR2 sequences are SNHLY and FYNNEI. CDR3 length: 14 residues. DNA for the CDR3: TGTGCCAGCAGTGAAGCGCTTCCGGGTGGGGAGCTGTTTTTT. Encoded protein: CASSEALPGGELFF. The whole variable domain, remainder taken from reference TRBV2 and TRBJ2-2, is EPEVTQTPSHQVTQMGQEVILRCVPISNHLYFYWYRQILGQKVEFLVSFYNNEISEKSEIFDDQFSVERPDGSNFTLKIRSTKLEDSAMYFCASSEALPGGELFFGEGSRLTVL.

The chain links TRBV11-3 to TRBJ1-1, with 8 bases fitting TRBD1. Germline loops: CDR1 SGHNT, CDR2 YENEEA. This CDR3 contains 14 residues. V trimming: 5 bases; J trimming: 0 bases; junction bases outside the gene matches: 2. CDR3 DNA sequence: TGTGCCAGCAGCGTGACAGGGGTGAACACTGAAGCTTTCTTT. Translating it yields CASSVTGVNTEAFF. The full variable domain, with the rest looked up from reference TRBV11-3 and TRBJ1-1, is EAGVVQSPRYKIIEKKQPVAFWCNPISGHNTLYWYLQNLGQGPELLIRYENEEAVDDSQLPKDRFSAERLKGVDSTLKIQPAELGDSAVYLCASSVTGVNTEAFFGQGTRLTVV.

The chain combines TRBV5-6 with TRBJ1-2; tentative D call: TRBD1 (5 bases). V shed 5 bases and J shed 4 bases, with 15 bases lying between them. CDR1 and CDR2 (germline): SGHDT, YYEEEE. This CDR3 is built from 14 residues. The CDR3 loop is CASRNQGPLYGYTF. The CDR3 bases are TGTGCCAGCAGGAATCAGGGCCCCCTCTATGGCTACACCTTC.

This clone was found a few times. This chain connects TRBV21-1 to TRBJ2-1; the table assigns TRBD1, which was not confirmed against the DNA. TRBV21-1 is a documented pseudogene. This CDR3 spans 17 amino acids. CDR3 loop: CASSKLHRGRPRNEQFF. The DNA of the CDR3 is TGTGCCAGCAGCAAACTCCACAGGGGGCGCCCCAGGAATGAGCAGTTCTTC.

J is TRBJ2-3 and V is TRBV11-2; no firm D call. V was shortened by 0 bases and J by 7 bases, with 14 bases between the two germline ends. The CDR3 has 15 residues. From germline, CDR1 is SGHAT and CDR2 FQNNGV. The CDR3 DNA sequence: TGTGCCAGCAGCTTAGATCGCCCAGGTTCATATACGCAGTATTTT. Protein: CASSLDRPGSYTQYF.

This clone is a singleton in its sample. The chain links TRBV29-1 to TRBJ2-3; possibly TRBD2 for D (6 bases). Trimming removed 6 bases at V and 4 bases at J, with 8 bases between. The germline CDR1 and CDR2 sequences are SQVTM and ANQGSEA. The CDR3 contains 11 residues. This chain's CDR3 is CSVGTSDTQYF. DNA for the CDR3: TGCAGCGTAGGGACTTCAGATACGCAGTATTTT.

The DNA for the CDR3 is TGTGCCAGCACTGTCGACCAGACTGTCGATACGCAGTATTTT. This gives the protein CASTVDQTVDTQYF. The J gene is TRBJ2-3, the V gene TRBV7-9; D gene ambiguous. Trimming removed 7 bases from V and 6 bases from J, with 17 bases in between. The CDR3 has 14 residues. Germline-derived CDR1 and CDR2 are SEHNR and FQNEAQ (reference sequence).

Only a few counts were recorded for this clone. The rearrangement joins TRBV2 to TRBJ2-2; D possibly corresponds to TRBD2 (5 bases). This CDR3 has 15 residues. V dropped 3 bases and J dropped 7 bases, with 15 bases sitting between them. The germline CDR1 and CDR2 sequences are SNHLY and FYNNEI. The CDR3 region is CASSDAVASGGELFF. The DNA for the CDR3 is TGTGCCAGCAGTGACGCGGTAGCGTCTGGCGGGGAGCTGTTTTTT.

The rearrangement links TRBV9 to TRBJ2-1, with TRBD2 as a possible D gene (6 bases). The CDR3 extends over 14 amino acids. In germline, CDR1 is SGDLS, CDR2 YYNGEE. V was trimmed by 2 bases and J by 1 base, leaving 7 bases between them. This chain's CDR3 is CASSVGGSYNEQFF. DNA of the CDR3: TGTGCCAGCAGCGTGGGGGGATCCTACAATGAGCAGTTCTTC.

This rearrangement joins TRBV13 to TRBJ2-2; perhaps TRBD1 as D (6 bases). With 4 bases removed from V and 1 base from J, the gap between germline ends came to 7 bases. Per germline, CDR1 PRHDT and CDR2 FYEKMQ (reference sequence). The length of the CDR3 is 14 residues. DNA for the CDR3: TGTGCCAGCAGCTGGGGACAGAACACCGGGGAGCTGTTTTTT. Translation gives CASSWGQNTGELFF. Full variable domain (rest looked up from reference TRBV13 and TRBJ2-2): AAGVIQSPRHLIKEKRETATLKCYPIPRHDTVYWYQQGPGQDPQFLISFYEKMQSDKGSIPDRFSAQQFSDYHSELNMSSLELGDSALYFCASSWGQNTGELFFGEGSRLTVL.

The V call is TRBV5-4, the J call TRBJ2-7, with a weak D call TRBD2 (5 bases). The CDR3 runs 13 residues. V lost 0 bases and J lost 6, with 10 bases in between. Germline CDR1 reads SGHNT; CDR2 reads YYREEE (reference sequence). The DNA for the CDR3 is TGTGCCAGCAGCTTGGATCCCGCGGGCGAGCAGTACTTC. This gives the protein CASSLDPAGEQYF.

The chain links TRBV30 to TRBJ1-1; tentative D call: TRBD1 (6 bases). Germline V gene sequence: CDR1 GTSNPN, CDR2 SVGIG (reference sequence). Trimming removed 5 bases at V and 9 bases at J, with 16 bases between. The CDR3 has 12 amino acids. CDR3 region: CAWLQGTLKAFF. The CDR3 nucleotides are TGTGCCTGGCTACAGGGTACCTTGAAAGCTTTCTTT.

J is TRBJ2-1 and V is TRBV19; 8 bases align to TRBD2. Germline assignment: CDR1 LNHDA and CDR2 SQIVND (reference sequence). V shed 3 bases and J 0 bases; nucleotides not matched to a gene: 1. CDR3 length: 15 amino acids. CDR3 region: CASSISGISYNEQFF. The CDR3 DNA reads TGTGCCAGTAGTATTAGCGGGATCTCCTACAATGAGCAGTTCTTC. The full variable domain, in which reference TRBV19 and TRBJ2-1 provide the parts outside the CDR3, is DGGITQSPKYLFRKEGQNVTLSCEQNLNHDAMYWYRQDPGQGLRLIYYSQIVNDFQKGDIAEGYSVSREKKESFPLTVTSAQKNPTAFYLCASSISGISYNEQFFGPGTRLTVL.

The genes are TRBV10-3 and TRBJ1-2; D is possibly TRBD1 (6 bases). The V end lost 0 bases, the J end lost 8 bases, and 10 bases lay between the germline ends. The CDR3 has 13 residues. Germline CDR1 and CDR2: ENHRY and SYGVKD. CDR3 bases: TGTGCCATCAGTGAGTCAGGAGACAGGGGCTACACCTTC. The encoded protein is CAISESGDRGYTF.

The chain joins TRBV19 to TRBJ1-4; D might be TRBD1 (5 bases). This CDR3 region has 15 residues. Germline CDR1 LNHDA, CDR2 SQIVND (reference sequence). Trimming took 6 bases from V and 2 from J, leaving 13 bases between them. The CDR3 nucleotides are TGTGCCAGTAGCCGTACGGGGGGGACTAATGAAAAACTGTTTTTT. Protein sequence: CASSRTGGTNEKLFF.

The V gene is TRBV6-2 or TRBV6-3, the J gene TRBJ2-7, with unresolved D. The germline gives CDR1 MNHEY, CDR2 SVGEGT. The CDR3 spans 14 residues. The germline V and J ends were trimmed by 2 bases and 0 bases, with 8 bases remaining between them. The CDR3, as DNA: TGTGCCAGCAGTTACGTTGGCGGCTCCTACGAGCAGTACTTC. As protein: CASSYVGGSYEQYF.

The gene calls are TRBV18 and TRBJ2-1; D unclear. CDR3 length: 15 amino acids. Germline loops: CDR1 KGHSH, CDR2 LQKENI. V was cut by 2 bases and J by 2 bases, with 10 bases left in between. The CDR3 region has the DNA TGTGCCAGCTCACCAGGGCTGCGCACCTACAATGAGCAGTTCTTC. Translated, it gives CASSPGLRTYNEQFF.

The chain combines TRBV10-2 with TRBJ2-3; D perhaps matches TRBD2 (5 bases). V was trimmed by 8 bases and J by 0 bases, leaving 6 bases between them. This CDR3 has 12 residues. Germline CDR1 is WSHSY and CDR2 is SAAADI. The CDR3 region is CASGLSTDTQYF. The CDR3, as DNA: TGCGCCAGCGGACTCAGCACAGATACGCAGTATTTT.

The rearrangement joins TRBV29-1 to TRBJ2-1, with TRBD1 matching over 9 bases. Germline trimming cut 7 bases from V and 6 bases from J; bases unmatched to any gene: 1. This CDR3 has 11 amino acids. CDR1 is SQVTM, CDR2 ANQGSEA, per germline. This CDR3 reads CSAGQGNEQFF. CDR3 sequence (DNA): TGCAGCGCGGGACAGGGCAATGAGCAGTTCTTC.

The chain is built from TRBV11-3 and TRBJ2-3, with D possibly being TRBD1 (5 bases). V was cut by 5 bases and J by 0 bases, with 12 bases left in between. Germline V lookup: CDR1 SGHNT, CDR2 YENEEA. CDR3 length: 15 residues. The CDR3 nucleotides are TGTGCCAGCAGCGAAAGACAGACTAGCACAGATACGCAGTATTTT. Translation: CASSERQTSTDTQYF.

V usage is TRBV19 and J usage is TRBJ1-1; 8 bases line up with TRBD1. CDR3 length: 12 residues. Germline assignment: CDR1 LNHDA and CDR2 SQIVND (reference sequence). The junction had 3 bases not matched to a gene; V was cut back by 5 bases and J by 7 bases. The CDR3 reads CASSSRGREAFF. CDR3 DNA sequence: TGTGCCAGTAGTTCCAGGGGGCGTGAAGCTTTCTTT.

This sequence joins TRBV19 and TRBJ2-7; 9 bases fit TRBD1. This CDR3 comprises 13 residues. CDR1 is LNHDA, CDR2 SQIVND, per germline (reference sequence). With V trimmed by 8 bases and J by 1 base, 3 bases remained unmatched. CDR3 protein: CASLGQGSYEQYF. The CDR3 coding sequence is TGTGCCAGTCTCGGACAGGGGTCCTACGAGCAGTACTTC. Full variable domain (outside the CDR3, taken from reference TRBV19 and TRBJ2-7): DGGITQSPKYLFRKEGQNVTLSCEQNLNHDAMYWYRQDPGQGLRLIYYSQIVNDFQKGDIAEGYSVSREKKESFPLTVTSAQKNPTAFYLCASLGQGSYEQYFGPGTRLTVT.

J is TRBJ2-4 and V is TRBV11-3; TRBD2 aligns across 9 bases. The CDR3 is 15 residues long. The V segment lost 4 bases and the J segment 5 bases; nucleotides outside the gene matches: 6. Germline assignment: CDR1 SGHNT and CDR2 YENEEA. The CDR3 sequence is CASSSPGTSQNIQYF. In DNA, the CDR3 is TGTGCCAGCAGCTCACCCGGGACTAGCCAAAACATTCAGTACTTC.